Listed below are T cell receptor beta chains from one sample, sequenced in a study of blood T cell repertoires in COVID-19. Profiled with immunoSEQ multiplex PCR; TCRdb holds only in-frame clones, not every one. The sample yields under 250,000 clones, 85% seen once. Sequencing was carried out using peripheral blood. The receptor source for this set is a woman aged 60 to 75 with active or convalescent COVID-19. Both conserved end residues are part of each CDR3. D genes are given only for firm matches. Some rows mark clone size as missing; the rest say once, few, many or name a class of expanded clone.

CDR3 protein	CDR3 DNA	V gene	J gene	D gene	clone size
CASSGGVSGANVLTF	TGTGCCAGCAGCGGAGGGGTCTCTGGGGCCAACGTCCTGACTTTC	TRBV5-4	TRBJ2-6	NA	NA
CASSEGANTIYF	TGTGCCAGCAGTGAGGGAGCTAACACCATATATTTT	TRBV2	TRBJ1-3	NA	once
CASSLAGTGVRSYNSPLHF	TGCGCCAGCAGCTTGGCTGGGACAGGGGTTCGATCCTATAATTCACCCCTCCACTTT	TRBV5-1	TRBJ1-6	TRBD1	few
CASSIAGTWQPQHF	TGTGCCAGTAGTATCGCAGGGACATGGCAGCCCCAGCATTTT	TRBV19	TRBJ1-5	NA	NA
CASSLGLDPDTQYF	TGTGCCAGCAGCTTAGGACTAGACCCAGATACGCAGTATTTT	TRBV5-4	TRBJ2-3	TRBD2	NA
CASSRQGNYEQYF	TGTGCCAGCAGTCGACAGGGGAACTACGAGCAGTACTTC	TRBV6-5	TRBJ2-7	TRBD1	NA
CASSSRPGLVANTGELFF	TGCGCCAGCAGCTCACGTCCCGGACTAGTGGCGAACACCGGGGAGCTGTTTTTT	TRBV5-1	TRBJ2-2	TRBD2	NA
CASSLGPRNYEQYF	TGCGCCAGCAGCCTTGGCCCCAGGAACTACGAGCAGTACTTC	TRBV5-1	TRBJ2-7	NA	few
CAISGDSPNYGYTF	TGTGCCATCAGCGGGGACAGCCCTAACTATGGCTACACCTTC	TRBV10-3	TRBJ1-2	TRBD1	NA
CASSQYTVNTEAFF	TGTGCCAGCAGCCAATACACAGTGAACACTGAAGCTTTCTTT	TRBV16	TRBJ1-1	NA	NA
CASKTPGLSSGNTIYF	TGTGCCAGCAAGACTCCGGGTCTAAGCTCTGGAAACACCATATATTTT	TRBV28	TRBJ1-3	NA	NA
CASSLLMGGSTEAFF	TGTGCCAGCAGTTTACTCATGGGGGGAAGCACTGAAGCTTTCTTT	TRBV6-5	TRBJ1-1	NA	NA
CASGLAGGSTYNEQFF	TGTGCCAGCGGACTAGCGGGAGGCTCCACCTACAATGAGCAGTTCTTC	TRBV10-3	TRBJ2-1	TRBD2	NA
CATSRDRAGGGQYF	TGTGCCACCAGCAGAGATCGGGCTGGGGGCGGCCAGTATTTT	TRBV15	TRBJ2-3	NA	NA
CASREVRAVDTEAFF	TGTGCCAGCCGGGAGGTGAGGGCGGTTGACACTGAAGCTTTCTTT	TRBV11-1	TRBJ1-1	NA	NA
CASSFFNRVHQPQHF	TGTGCCAGCAGTTTTTTCAACAGGGTACATCAGCCCCAGCATTTT	TRBV28	TRBJ1-5	NA	NA
CASLGSGGQIRTQYF	TGTGCCAGCTTGGGGTCCGGGGGACAGATCAGGACCCAGTACTTC	TRBV5-6	TRBJ2-5	NA	NA
CASSPDRDRGQETQYF	TGTGCCAGTAGTCCCGACCGGGACAGGGGACAAGAGACCCAGTACTTC	TRBV19	TRBJ2-5	TRBD1	NA
CASSPGGLYNEQFF	TGTGCCAGCAGCCCGGGGGGGCTTTACAATGAGCAGTTCTTC	TRBV11-3	TRBJ2-1	TRBD2	NA
CASSGTGLLYGYTF	TGTGCCAGCAGTGGAACAGGATTGCTCTATGGCTACACCTTC	TRBV2	TRBJ1-2	NA	NA
CASSLPPWLAGANEQFF	TGTGCCAGCAGCTTACCCCCTTGGCTAGCGGGAGCCAATGAGCAGTTCTTC	TRBV7-8	TRBJ2-1	TRBD2	NA
CASSHTALAGVTEQFF	TGTGCCAGCAGCCACACCGCACTAGCGGGAGTGACTGAGCAGTTCTTC	TRBV5-6	TRBJ2-1	TRBD2	NA
CASSLVRETQYF	TGTGCCAGCAGCTTAGTGCGCGAGACCCAGTACTTC	TRBV11-3	TRBJ2-5	NA	few
CASSQDRGLAGSYNEQFF	TGCGCCAGCAGCCAAGATCGGGGACTAGCGGGAAGTTACAATGAGCAGTTCTTC	TRBV4-1	TRBJ2-1	TRBD2	NA
CASSQDSGFYGYTF	TGTGCCAGCAGCCAAGATAGCGGATTCTATGGCTACACCTTC	TRBV14	TRBJ1-2	NA	NA
CASSGLAGVYEQYF	TGTGCCAGCAGCGGACTAGCGGGAGTGTACGAGCAGTACTTC	TRBV7-9	TRBJ2-7	TRBD2	few
CASSLDQVDSPLHF	TGTGCCAGCAGCTTGGACCAGGTGGATTCACCCCTCCACTTT	TRBV5-4	TRBJ1-6	NA	NA
CASSQDLGANTGELFF	TGTGCCAGCAGCCAAGACCTCGGGGCGAACACCGGGGAGCTGTTTTTT	TRBV3-1/TRBV3-2	TRBJ2-2	NA	NA
CASSQGRRESSPLHF	TGTGCCAGCAGCCAAGGGCGGCGGGAGAGTTCACCCCTCCACTTT	TRBV3-1/TRBV3-2	TRBJ1-6	NA	NA
CASSHDRGRTEAFF	TGCGCCAGCAGCCATGACAGGGGTAGGACTGAAGCTTTCTTT	TRBV4-1	TRBJ1-1	TRBD1	NA
CAITRTGGVNTEAFF	TGTGCCATCACCCGGACAGGGGGCGTGAACACTGAAGCTTTCTTT	TRBV10-3	TRBJ1-1	TRBD1	NA
CASSSLTEGGYTF	TGTGCCAGCAGCTCCTTGACGGAGGGAGGCTACACCTTC	TRBV11-2	TRBJ1-2	NA	once
CASSESVNTEAFF	TGTGCCAGCAGTGAGTCTGTGAACACTGAAGCTTTCTTT	TRBV6-1	TRBJ1-1	NA	NA
CATSILAGGPDNEQFF	TGTGCCACCAGCATACTAGCGGGGGGCCCCGACAATGAGCAGTTCTTC	TRBV15	TRBJ2-1	TRBD2	NA
CASSSTGAHTDTQYF	TGCGCCAGCAGCTCGACAGGGGCGCACACAGATACGCAGTATTTT	TRBV5-1	TRBJ2-3	TRBD1	NA
CASSRRDSSYEQYF	TGTGCCAGCTCACGGCGGGACAGCTCCTACGAGCAGTACTTC	TRBV18	TRBJ2-7	NA	NA
CASRQDSYEQYF	TGTGCCAGCAGACAGGACTCCTACGAGCAGTACTTC	TRBV2	TRBJ2-7	NA	NA
CASSYGTGGDEQYF	TGCGCCAGCAGCTACGGGACAGGGGGCGACGAGCAGTACTTC	TRBV5-1	TRBJ2-7	TRBD1	NA
CASSLSETSGGAGSYNEQFF	TGTGCCAGCAGCCTTAGCGAGACTAGCGGGGGGGCCGGGTCCTACAATGAGCAGTTCTTC	TRBV4-2	TRBJ2-1	TRBD2	once
CASRTTGPLTYGYTF	TGTGCCAGCAGAACTACAGGCCCTCTGACTTATGGCTACACCTTC	TRBV28	TRBJ1-2	NA	NA
CASSPPGLARVEQYF	TGTGCCAGCTCCCCGCCGGGACTAGCGCGAGTCGAGCAGTACTTC	TRBV11-3	TRBJ2-7	TRBD2	NA